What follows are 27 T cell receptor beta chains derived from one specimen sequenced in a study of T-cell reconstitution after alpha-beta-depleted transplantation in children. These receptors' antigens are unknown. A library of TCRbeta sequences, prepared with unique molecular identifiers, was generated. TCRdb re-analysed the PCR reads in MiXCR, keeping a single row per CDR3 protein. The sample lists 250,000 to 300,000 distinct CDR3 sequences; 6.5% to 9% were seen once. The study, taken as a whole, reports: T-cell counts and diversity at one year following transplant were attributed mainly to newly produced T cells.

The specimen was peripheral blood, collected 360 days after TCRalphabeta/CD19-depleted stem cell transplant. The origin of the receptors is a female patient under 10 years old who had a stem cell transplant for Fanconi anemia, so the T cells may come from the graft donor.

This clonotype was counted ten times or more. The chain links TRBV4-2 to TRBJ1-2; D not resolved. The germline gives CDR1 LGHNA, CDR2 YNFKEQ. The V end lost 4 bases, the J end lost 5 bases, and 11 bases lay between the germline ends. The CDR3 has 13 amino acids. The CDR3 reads CASSRGLGYGYTF. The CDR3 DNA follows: TGTGCCAGCAGCCGAGGCCTGGGGTATGGCTACACCTTC.

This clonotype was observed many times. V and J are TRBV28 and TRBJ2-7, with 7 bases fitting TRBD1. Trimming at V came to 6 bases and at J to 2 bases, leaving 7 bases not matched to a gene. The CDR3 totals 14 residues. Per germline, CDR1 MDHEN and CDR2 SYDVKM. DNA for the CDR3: TGTGCCAGCAGCGAAGGGGGCCCAGCCTACGAGCAGTACGTC. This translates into CASSEGGPAYEQYV.

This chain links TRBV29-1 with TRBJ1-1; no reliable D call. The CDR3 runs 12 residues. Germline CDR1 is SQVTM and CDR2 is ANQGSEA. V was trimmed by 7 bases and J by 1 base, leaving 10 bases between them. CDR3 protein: CSDLDPNTEAFF. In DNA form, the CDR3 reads TGCAGCGACCTAGACCCGAACACTGAAGCTTTCTTT.

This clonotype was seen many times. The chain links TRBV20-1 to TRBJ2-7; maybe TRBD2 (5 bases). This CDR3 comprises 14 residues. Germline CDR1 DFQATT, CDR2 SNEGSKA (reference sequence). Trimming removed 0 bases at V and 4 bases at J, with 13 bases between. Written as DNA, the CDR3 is TGCAGTGCTAGAGATGTGGACTTCACTTACGAGCAGTACTTC. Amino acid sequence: CSARDVDFTYEQYF.

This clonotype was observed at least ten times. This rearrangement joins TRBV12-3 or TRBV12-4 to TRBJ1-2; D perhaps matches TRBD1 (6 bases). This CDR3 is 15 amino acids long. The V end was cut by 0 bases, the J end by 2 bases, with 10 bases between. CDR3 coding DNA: TGTGCCAGCAGTTTAGCGCTCCAGGGGAACTATGGCTACACCTTC. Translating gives CASSLALQGNYGYTF.

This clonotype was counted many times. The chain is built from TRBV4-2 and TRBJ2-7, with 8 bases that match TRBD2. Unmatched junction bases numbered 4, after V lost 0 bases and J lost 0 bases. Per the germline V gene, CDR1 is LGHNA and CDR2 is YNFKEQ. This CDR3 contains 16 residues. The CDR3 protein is CASSQDRAGVSYEQYF. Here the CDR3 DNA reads TGTGCCAGCAGCCAAGATCGAGCGGGGGTCTCCTACGAGCAGTACTTC.

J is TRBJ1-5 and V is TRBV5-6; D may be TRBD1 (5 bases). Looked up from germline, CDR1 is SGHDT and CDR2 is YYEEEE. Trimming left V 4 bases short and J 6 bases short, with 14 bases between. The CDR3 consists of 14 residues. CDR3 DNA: TGTGCCAGCAGCCGGGGGGTAGGACCTCAGCCCCAGCATTTT. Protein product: CASSRGVGPQPQHF.

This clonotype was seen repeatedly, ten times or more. CDR3: CASSFDHGTADTQYF. In nucleotides, the CDR3 is TGTGCCAGCAGCTTCGACCACGGGACAGCCGATACGCAGTATTTT. The V gene is TRBV7-6, the J gene TRBJ2-3; 7 bases align to TRBD1. Germline CDR1 is SGHVS and CDR2 is FNYEAQ. Losses at the gene ends were 3 bases for V and 6 bases for J; bases not matched to a gene: 9. The length of the CDR3 is 15 residues.

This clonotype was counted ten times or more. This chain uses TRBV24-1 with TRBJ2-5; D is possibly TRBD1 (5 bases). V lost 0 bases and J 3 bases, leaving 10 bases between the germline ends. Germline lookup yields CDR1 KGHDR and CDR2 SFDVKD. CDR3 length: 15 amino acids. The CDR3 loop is CATSDLSAGKETQYF. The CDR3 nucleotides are TGTGCCACCAGTGATTTGTCGGCAGGGAAAGAGACCCAGTACTTC.

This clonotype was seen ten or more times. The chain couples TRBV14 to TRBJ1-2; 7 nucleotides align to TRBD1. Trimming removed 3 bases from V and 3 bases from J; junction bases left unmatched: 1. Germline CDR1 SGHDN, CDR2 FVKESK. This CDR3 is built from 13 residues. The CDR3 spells CASSQGQYYGYTF. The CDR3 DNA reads TGTGCCAGCAGCCAGGGACAGTACTATGGCTACACCTTC.

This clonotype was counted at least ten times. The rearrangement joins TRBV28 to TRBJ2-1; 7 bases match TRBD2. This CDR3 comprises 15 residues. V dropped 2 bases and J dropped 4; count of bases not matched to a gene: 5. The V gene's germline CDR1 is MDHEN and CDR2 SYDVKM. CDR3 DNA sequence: TGTGCCAGCAGTTTAATGGGAGGGCTGTACAATGAGCAGTTCTTC. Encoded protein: CASSLMGGLYNEQFF.

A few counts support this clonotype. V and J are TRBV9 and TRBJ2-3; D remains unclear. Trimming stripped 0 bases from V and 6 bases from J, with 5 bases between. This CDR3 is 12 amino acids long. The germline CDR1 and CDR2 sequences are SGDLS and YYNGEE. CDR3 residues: CASSVDWDTQYF. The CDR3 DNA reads TGTGCCAGCAGCGTAGACTGGGATACGCAGTATTTT.

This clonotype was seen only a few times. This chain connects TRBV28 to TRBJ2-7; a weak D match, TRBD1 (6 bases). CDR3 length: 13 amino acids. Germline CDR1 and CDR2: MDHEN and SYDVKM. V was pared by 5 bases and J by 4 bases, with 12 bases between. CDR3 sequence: CASSPGDHYEQYV. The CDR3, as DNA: TGTGCCAGCAGTCCAGGGGACCATTACGAGCAGTACGTC.

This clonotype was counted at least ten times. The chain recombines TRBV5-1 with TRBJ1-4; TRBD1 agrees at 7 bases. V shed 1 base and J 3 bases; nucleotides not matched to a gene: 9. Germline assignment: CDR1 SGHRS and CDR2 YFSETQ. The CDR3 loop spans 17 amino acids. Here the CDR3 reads CASSLLPGGRANEKLFF. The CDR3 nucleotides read TGCGCCAGCAGCTTGCTTCCAGGGGGTCGAGCTAATGAAAAACTGTTTTTT. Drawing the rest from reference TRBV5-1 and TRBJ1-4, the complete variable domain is KAGVTQTPRYLIKTRGQQVTLSCSPISGHRSVSWYQQTPGQGLQFLFEYFSETQRNKGNFPGRFSGRQFSNSRSEMNVSTLELGDSALYLCASSLLPGGRANEKLFFGSGTQLSVL.

The CDR3: CSARDTGAFF. The CDR3, as DNA: TGCAGTGCTAGAGATACAGGGGCTTTCTTT. This chain connects TRBV20-1 to TRBJ1-1; possibly TRBD1 for D (6 bases). This CDR3 has 10 residues. Trimming took 0 bases from V and 11 from J, leaving 7 bases between them. Germline assignment: CDR1 DFQATT and CDR2 SNEGSKA (reference sequence).

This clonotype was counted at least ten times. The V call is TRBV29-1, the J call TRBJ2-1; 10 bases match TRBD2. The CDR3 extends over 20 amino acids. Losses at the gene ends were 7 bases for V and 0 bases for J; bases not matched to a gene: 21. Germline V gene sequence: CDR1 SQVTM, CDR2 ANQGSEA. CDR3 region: CSARDGSSGSSLSSYNEQFF. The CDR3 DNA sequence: TGCAGCGCGAGGGATGGCTCTAGCGGGAGTAGCCTAAGCTCCTACAATGAGCAGTTCTTC.

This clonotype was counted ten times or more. CDR3 nucleotide sequence: TGTGCCAGCAGTTACGGAGGGACAGGCTACGAGCAGTACGTC. Protein: CASSYGGTGYEQYV. This chain links TRBV6-2 or TRBV6-3 with TRBJ2-7; 8 bases match TRBD1. The V segment lost 2 bases and the J segment 3 bases; nucleotides outside the gene matches: 3. The CDR3 is 14 amino acids. CDR1 MNHEY and CDR2 SVGEGT come from the germline V gene.

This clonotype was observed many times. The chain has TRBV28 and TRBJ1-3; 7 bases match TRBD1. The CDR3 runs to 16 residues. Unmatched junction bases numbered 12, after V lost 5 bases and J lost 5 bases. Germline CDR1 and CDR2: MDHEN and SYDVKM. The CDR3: CASSAPGTASRNTIYF. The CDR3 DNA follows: TGTGCCAGCAGTGCCCCCGGGACAGCGAGCCGAAACACCATATATTTT. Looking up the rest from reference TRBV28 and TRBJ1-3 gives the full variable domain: DVKVTQSSRYLVKRTGEKVFLECVQDMDHENMFWYRQDPGLGLRLIYFSYDVKMKEKGDIPEGYSVSREKKERFSLILESASTNQTSMYLCASSAPGTASRNTIYFGEGSWLTVV.

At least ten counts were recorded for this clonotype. The DNA of the CDR3 is TGTGCCAGCAGCCCCCGAGGGTTCACTGAAGCTTTCTTT. Amino acids: CASSPRGFTEAFF. The rearrangement joins TRBV9 to TRBJ1-1; D is uncertain. The CDR3 is 13 residues long. Germline assignment: CDR1 SGDLS and CDR2 YYNGEE. Trimming pared 4 bases from V and 4 bases from J, leaving 11 bases between.

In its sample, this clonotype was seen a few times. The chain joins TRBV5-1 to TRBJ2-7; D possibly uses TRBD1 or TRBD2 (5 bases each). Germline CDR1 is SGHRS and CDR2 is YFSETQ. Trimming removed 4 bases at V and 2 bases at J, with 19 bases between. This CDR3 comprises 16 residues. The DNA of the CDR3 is TGCGCCAGCAGCAAGCTCTGGGCCGGGGCCCCCTACGAGCAGTACTTC. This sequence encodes CASSKLWAGAPYEQYF.

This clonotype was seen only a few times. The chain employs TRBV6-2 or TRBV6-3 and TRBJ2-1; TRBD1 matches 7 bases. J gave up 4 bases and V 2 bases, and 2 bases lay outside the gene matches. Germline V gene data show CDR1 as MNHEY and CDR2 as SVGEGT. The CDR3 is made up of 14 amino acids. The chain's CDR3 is CASSYRDSYNEQFF. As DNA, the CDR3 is TGTGCCAGCAGTTACCGGGACAGTTACAATGAGCAGTTCTTC.

The DNA for the CDR3 is TGTGCCAGCAGCCAACCGGGACAGCCCTACAATGAGCAGTTCTTC. It encodes CASSQPGQPYNEQFF. The chain carries TRBV28 and TRBJ2-1; 7 positions match TRBD1. V was clipped by 6 bases and J by 2 bases; unmatched bases: 7. The CDR3 spans 15 residues. Looked up from germline, CDR1 is MDHEN and CDR2 is SYDVKM.

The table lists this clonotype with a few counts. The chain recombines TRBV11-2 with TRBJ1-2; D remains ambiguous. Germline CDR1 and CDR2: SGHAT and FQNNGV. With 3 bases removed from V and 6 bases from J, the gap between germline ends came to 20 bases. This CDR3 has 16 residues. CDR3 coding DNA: TGTGCCAGCAGCTTTCGCTCCCTCAGGACCCTCCATGGCTACACCTTC. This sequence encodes CASSFRSLRTLHGYTF.

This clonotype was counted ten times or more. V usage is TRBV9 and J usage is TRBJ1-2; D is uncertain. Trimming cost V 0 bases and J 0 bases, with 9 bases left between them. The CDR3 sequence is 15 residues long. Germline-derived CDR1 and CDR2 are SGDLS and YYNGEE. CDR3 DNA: TGTGCCAGCAGCGTAGGCTTGGCCCCTAACTATGGCTACACCTTC. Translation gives CASSVGLAPNYGYTF.

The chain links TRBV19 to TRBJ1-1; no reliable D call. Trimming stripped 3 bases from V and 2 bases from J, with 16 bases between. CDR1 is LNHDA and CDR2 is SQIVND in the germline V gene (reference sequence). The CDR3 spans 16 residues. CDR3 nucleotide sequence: TGTGCCAGTAGTATCCCCTATTCTGGAGCTAACACTGAAGCTTTCTTT. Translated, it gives CASSIPYSGANTEAFF.

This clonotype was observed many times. The CDR3 bases are TGTGCCAGCAGCGTAGGAGGAGCCAAAAACATTCAGTACTTC. This codes for CASSVGGAKNIQYF. The chain is built from TRBV9 and TRBJ2-4, with D hard to call. The V gene's germline CDR1 is SGDLS and CDR2 YYNGEE. The CDR3 consists of 14 residues. The V and J ends lost 0 bases and 0 bases respectively, with 4 bases between them.

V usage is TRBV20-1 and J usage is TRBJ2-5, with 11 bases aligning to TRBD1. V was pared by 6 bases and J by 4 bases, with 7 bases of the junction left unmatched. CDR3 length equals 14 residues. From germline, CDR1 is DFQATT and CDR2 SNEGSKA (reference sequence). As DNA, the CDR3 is TGCAGTGCCATGGACAGGGGGCGCGTAGAGACCCAGTACTTC. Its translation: CSAMDRGRVETQYF.